Listed below are T cell receptor beta chains from one sample, sequenced in a study of low-dose radiotherapy and immunotherapy resistance in tumors. TCRdb redid the calling of the reads with MiXCR, one entry per CDR3 protein. The sample records tens of thousands of distinct CDR3 sequences, less than 25% being singletons. The source material was PBMCs, sampled after low-dose radiotherapy plus immunotherapy. The receptors derive from a female donor with ovarian cancer. The CDR3 runs from the conserved cysteine through the conserved F or W. D genes are given only for firm matches. Size is omitted from some rows. Given values are once, few, many or a class for expanded clones.

d_call | j_call | clone_size | v_call | cdr3_aa | cdr3_nt
TRBD1 | TRBJ2-7 | many | TRBV7-2 | CASSLAGPGQRREQYF | TGTGCCAGCAGCTTAGCAGGACCGGGACAGAGGCGCGAGCAGTACTTC
TRBD2 | TRBJ2-1 | many | TRBV12-3/TRBV12-4 | CASSLLAGGPWVEQFF | TGTGCCAGCAGCCTACTAGCGGGAGGGCCTTGGGTTGAGCAGTTCTTC
TRBD1 | TRBJ1-6 | many | TRBV30 | CAWRGDRGYSNSPLHF | TGTGCCTGGAGGGGGGACAGGGGGTACAGTAATTCACCCCTCCACTTT
NA | TRBJ2-3 | many | TRBV28 | CASSSGLDTQYF | TGTGCCAGCAGCTCGGGATTAGATACGCAGTATTTT
TRBD1 | TRBJ2-4 | many | TRBV2 | CASSEAGTGRYIQYF | TGTGCCAGCAGCGAGGCCGGGACAGGGAGATACATTCAGTACTTC
NA | TRBJ1-2 | many | TRBV10-2 | CASSDRGRGYGYTF | TGCGCCAGCAGTGATAGGGGTAGAGGCTATGGCTACACCTTC
NA | TRBJ1-1 | many | TRBV4-1 | CASSKGWGENTEAFF | TGCGCCAGCAGTAAGGGTTGGGGGGAGAACACTGAAGCTTTCTTT
NA | TRBJ2-5 | NA | TRBV6-2/TRBV6-3 | CASSQSMETQYF | TGTGCCAGCAGCCAATCCATGGAGACCCAGTACTTC
TRBD1 | TRBJ2-1 | many | TRBV18 | CASSDSDRDNEQFF | TGTGCCAGCTCCGACTCGGACAGGGACAATGAGCAGTTCTTC
TRBD1 | TRBJ2-2 | many | TRBV6-5 | CASRGRTGGLWNTGELFF | TGTGCCAGCAGGGGCAGGACAGGGGGCCTTTGGAACACCGGGGAGCTGTTTTTT
TRBD1 | TRBJ2-7 | many | TRBV28 | CASSSTDRGLGEQYF | TGTGCCAGCAGTTCAACGGACAGGGGGCTCGGCGAGCAGTACTTC
NA | TRBJ1-5 | many | TRBV29-1 | CSVVPASNQPQHF | TGCAGCGTTGTTCCAGCCAGCAATCAGCCCCAGCATTTT
TRBD2 | TRBJ2-1 | NA | TRBV2 | CASRDLAGVGNEQFF | TGTGCCAGCAGGGACCTAGCGGGAGTGGGCAATGAGCAGTTCTTC
NA | TRBJ2-7 | many | TRBV2 | CASSEVYEQYF | TGTGCCAGCAGTGAAGTCTACGAGCAGTACTTC
TRBD2 | TRBJ2-1 | few | TRBV24-1 | CATSDLAGGGSEQFF | TGTGCCACCAGTGATCTAGCGGGAGGTGGGAGCGAGCAGTTCTTC
NA | TRBJ1-5 | NA | TRBV28 | CASRTGGVLSNQPQHF | TGTGCCAGCAGGACTGGGGGCGTACTGAGCAATCAGCCCCAGCATTTT
TRBD2 | TRBJ2-3 | many | TRBV7-6 | CASGRSGGSADTQYF | TGTGCCAGCGGACGAAGCGGGGGGTCCGCCGATACGCAGTATTTT
NA | TRBJ2-3 | NA | TRBV2 | CASSYLAGTDTQYF | TGTGCCAGCAGTTACCTAGCAGGCACAGATACGCAGTATTTT
TRBD1 | TRBJ1-1 | many | TRBV29-1 | CSVLVPHRGTEAFF | TGCAGCGTTCTGGTTCCGCACAGGGGCACTGAAGCTTTCTTT
NA | TRBJ1-5 | NA | TRBV5-1 | CASSLEGRDNQPQHF | TGCGCCAGCAGCTTGGAGGGCAGGGATAATCAGCCCCAGCATTTT
TRBD2 | TRBJ2-7 | many | TRBV20-1 | CSASTGLASYEQYF | TGCAGTGCTAGCACGGGACTAGCCTCCTACGAGCAGTACTTC
NA | TRBJ1-4 | many | TRBV7-9 | CASSWGGATNEKLFF | TGTGCCAGCAGCTGGGGGGGGGCGACTAATGAAAAACTGTTTTTT
NA | TRBJ1-4 | many | TRBV4-2 | CASSQTIRIEDEKLFF | TGTGCCAGCAGCCAGACCATCCGGATCGAGGATGAAAAACTGTTTTTT
NA | TRBJ1-1 | many | TRBV28 | CASSPPDRPLNTEAFF | TGTGCCAGCAGTCCTCCGGACAGACCACTGAACACTGAAGCTTTCTTT
TRBD1 | TRBJ1-5 | many | TRBV5-1 | CASSLGTGNHQPQHF | TGCGCCAGCAGCTTGGGGACAGGGAATCATCAGCCCCAGCATTTT
NA | TRBJ2-7 | many | TRBV3-1 | CASSQGLLTSLSYEQYF | TGTGCCAGCAGCCAAGGCCTTCTGACTAGTTTGAGCTACGAGCAGTACTTC
TRBD2 | TRBJ2-1 | NA | TRBV11-2 | CASSSRLAAYNEQFF | TGTGCCAGCAGCTCCCGACTAGCGGCTTACAATGAGCAGTTCTTC
NA | TRBJ2-1 | NA | TRBV28 | CASSSPSDYSEFF | TGTGCCAGCAGCTCCCCCTCCGACTATTCGGAGTTCTTC
NA | TRBJ2-5 | many | TRBV12-3/TRBV12-4 | CASSNRGEYQETQYF | TGTGCCAGCAGCAATAGGGGCGAATACCAAGAGACCCAGTACTTC
NA | TRBJ1-4 | many | TRBV2 | CASSEAMGRNEKLFF | TGTGCCAGCAGTGAAGCTATGGGGCGGAATGAAAAACTGTTTTTT
TRBD1 | TRBJ2-1 | NA | TRBV28 | CASSYPGTGAYNEQFF | TGTGCCAGCAGCTACCCCGGGACAGGGGCCTACAATGAGCAGTTCTTC
NA | TRBJ1-4 | many | TRBV6-1 | CASSEVRAAGEKLFF | TGTGCCAGCAGTGAAGTAAGGGCGGCGGGAGAAAAACTGTTTTTT
TRBD1 | TRBJ2-1 | NA | TRBV5-4 | CASSLDQGERFF | TGTGCCAGCAGCTTGGATCAGGGGGAGCGGTTCTTC
TRBD2 | TRBJ2-7 | many | TRBV12-3/TRBV12-4 | CASSARGAGGAYEQYF | TGTGCCAGCAGTGCCCGTGGAGCGGGGGGGGCGTACGAGCAGTACTTC
NA | TRBJ2-1 | many | TRBV7-6 | CASSFGRYNEQFF | TGTGCCAGCAGCTTTGGTCGTTACAATGAGCAGTTCTTC
TRBD1 | TRBJ1-2 | NA | TRBV6-1 | CASSVQGGANYGYTF | TGTGCCAGCAGTGTACAGGGGGGAGCTAACTATGGCTACACCTTC
NA | TRBJ2-7 | few | TRBV10-3 | CAIRTAGYEQYF | TGTGCCATCAGAACTGCGGGGTACGAGCAGTACTTC
NA | TRBJ2-1 | many | TRBV2 | CASSSSGYNEQFF | TGTGCCAGCAGCTCCTCGGGGTACAATGAGCAGTTCTTC
NA | TRBJ2-1 | many | TRBV4-1 | CASSQRDSRWGNEQFF | TGCGCCAGCAGCCAGCGGGACTCCCGGTGGGGCAATGAGCAGTTCTTC
NA | TRBJ2-3 | many | TRBV6-6 | CASSPAGMDTQYF | TGTGCCAGCAGCCCGGCAGGGATGGATACGCAGTATTTT
TRBD1 | TRBJ2-7 | many | TRBV20-1 | CSARDGAIGQGGSYEQYF | TGCAGTGCTAGAGATGGGGCAATTGGACAGGGCGGCTCCTACGAGCAGTACTTC
NA | TRBJ2-7 | few | TRBV30 | CALGVYEQYF | TGTGCCTTGGGAGTTTACGAGCAGTACTTC
NA | TRBJ2-1 | many | TRBV7-3 | CASRPPGAIEQFF | TGTGCCAGCCGACCCCCGGGAGCCATTGAGCAGTTCTTC
NA | TRBJ2-2 | NA | TRBV28 | CASSSGPTGELFF | TGTGCCAGCAGCTCCGGCCCCACCGGGGAGCTGTTTTTT
TRBD2 | TRBJ2-3 | many | TRBV20-1 | CSATGLAGATTDTQYF | TGCAGTGCTACAGGACTAGCGGGGGCCACCACAGATACGCAGTATTTT
NA | TRBJ2-5 | many | TRBV30 | CAWSVLRQGSSRETQYF | TGTGCCTGGAGTGTCCTTCGGCAGGGGAGTTCGAGAGAGACCCAGTACTTC
NA | TRBJ2-2 | many | TRBV19 | CASRAGVMISTGELFF | TGTGCCAGTCGGGCAGGCGTTATGATCAGCACCGGGGAGCTGTTTTTT
NA | TRBJ2-1 | many | TRBV28 | CASSPLQVLVNEQFF | TGTGCCAGCAGTCCCCTCCAGGTATTGGTGAATGAGCAGTTCTTC
NA | TRBJ2-1 | NA | TRBV29-1 | CSVDGDARSYNEQFF | TGCAGCGTCGACGGGGACGCCCGCTCCTACAATGAGCAGTTCTTC
NA | TRBJ2-2 | NA | TRBV7-8 | CASSLAVGTGELFF | TGTGCCAGCAGCTTAGCGGTCGGTACGGGGGAGCTGTTTTTT
TRBD2 | TRBJ2-2 | NA | TRBV7-8 | CASSLSGLAGGPHTGELFF | TGTGCCAGCAGCTTGTCCGGACTAGCGGGGGGGCCGCACACCGGGGAGCTGTTTTTT
TRBD1 | TRBJ2-3 | NA | TRBV29-1 | CSVIQGVGADTQYF | TGCAGCGTCATCCAGGGGGTCGGAGCAGATACGCAGTATTTT
TRBD1 | TRBJ2-7 | once | TRBV18 | CASSPPTGGPGEQYF | TGTGCCAGCTCACCACCGACAGGGGGTCCTGGGGAGCAGTACTTC
NA | TRBJ1-5 | many | TRBV20-1 | CSAIPGAAQPQHF | TGCAGTGCTATTCCAGGGGCGGCTCAGCCCCAGCATTTT
NA | TRBJ1-1 | NA | TRBV28 | CASSSPPHSEAFF | TGTGCCAGCAGTTCCCCGCCCCATAGTGAAGCTTTCTTT
TRBD2 | TRBJ2-2 | NA | TRBV30 | CAWSASGRNTGELFF | TGTGCCTGGAGCGCTAGCGGGAGAAACACCGGGGAGCTGTTTTTT
NA | TRBJ1-2 | many | TRBV7-8 | CASSSNYGYTF | TGTGCCAGCAGCTCCAACTATGGCTACACCTTC
NA | TRBJ2-6 | many | TRBV5-6 | CASSLAGLNSGANVLTF | TGTGCCAGCAGCCTGGCAGGGCTAAACTCTGGGGCCAACGTCCTGACTTTC
TRBD1 | TRBJ2-1 | many | TRBV25-1 | CASSDDRDRGLNEQFF | TGTGCCAGCAGCGACGACCGGGACAGGGGGCTCAATGAGCAGTTCTTC
NA | TRBJ2-5 | many | TRBV19 | CASSITWDGETQYF | TGTGCCAGTAGTATTACGTGGGACGGCGAGACCCAGTACTTC